This TCR beta chain was retrieved from a study of blood T cell repertoires in COVID-19. Background on the study: The United States, Italy and Spain were the sources of the acute and convalescent COVID-19 samples.

V lost 5 bases and J 11 bases, leaving 15 bases between the germline ends. The germline CDR1 and CDR2 sequences are MNHEY and SVGAGI. This CDR3 contains 12 residues. Measured with immunoSEQ multiplex PCR; TCRdb has only the in-frame clones, and not every one. In the table there are roughly 200,000 clones, just over 85% of which are singletons. The sample taken for sequencing was peripheral blood. The chain links TRBV6-5 to TRBJ1-1, with D hard to call. The TCR originated in a man aged 18 to 29 with active or convalescent COVID-19. The CDR3: CASSTTSLAAFF. The CDR3 coding sequence is TGTGCCAGCAGTACTACTTCCCTTGCGGCTTTCTTT.